The clone carrying this T cell receptor beta chain was recorded a few times. The data stem from a study of blood T cell repertoires in COVID-19. Overall study: Samples representing acute and convalescent COVID-19 were sourced from the United States, Italy and Spain. T cells, B-cell-depleted T cells, or PBMCs supplied cDNA or gDNA.

As handled by the study authors: Amplification of reference gene primers was used by the study to estimate nucleated cell counts. Method: immunoSEQ multiplex PCR; TCRdb's copy keeps in-frame clones and lacks some. That table gives V, J and clone size, and the DNA gave D and trimming. The sample includes fewer than 200,000 clones, approximately 80% of them seen just once. The source material was peripheral blood. The source of this sequence is a woman of 80 years or more with acute or convalescent COVID-19.

The CDR3 loop reads CASSFGENQPQHF. The CDR3 DNA follows: TGTGCCAGTAGTTTCGGGGAGAATCAGCCCCAGCATTTT. The chain recombines TRBV19 with TRBJ1-5; unclear D gene. Germline CDR1 and CDR2: LNHDA and SQIVND (reference sequence). The CDR3 loop spans 13 amino acids. Trimming took off 5 bases at V and 4 bases at J, with 9 bases between the two ends.